This TCR beta chain was observed in a study of molecular identifiers for immune sequencing clone quantification. Findings of the study overall: Over 99% of CMV-specific effector molecules, but under 1% of naive ones, were in clones above 20 copies. Spiked Jurkat TCR RNA equal to one cell could reportedly be picked out among one million naive cells.

CDR3 length: 15 residues. The germline CDR1 and CDR2 sequences are MDHEN and SYDVKM. V lost 3 bases to trimming and J lost 6 bases; unmatched junction nucleotides: 10. This clonotype was seen many times. Its antigen is undetermined. In TCRdb, the PCR reads were re-called with MiXCR into one record per CDR3 protein. The sample records 300,000 to 400,000 distinct CDR3 sequences, 20% to 25% being singletons. The TCR comes from a human donor in good health. Some libraries in this study had Jurkat cell RNA spiked in. The rearrangement links TRBV28 to TRBJ2-5; 7 bases align to TRBD1. The sequenced sample was naive CD8+ T cells from blood, with Jurkat cell RNA spiked in. The sample's subset: FACS-sorted CD8+CD4-CCR7+CD45RA+ naive T cells. CDR3 amino acids: CASSFRGPTGKTQYF. In nucleotides, the CDR3 is TGTGCCAGCAGTTTTAGGGGCCCGACAGGGAAGACCCAGTACTTC.